The sequence of this TCR beta chain was determined in a study of blood T cell repertoires in COVID-19. Study-wide background: Sample material is recorded as cDNA or gDNA derived from T cells, B-cell-depleted T cells, or PBMCs.

This clone was observed once. Study members were between roughly 18 and 100 years old and lived in 24 US regions. The study counted Cohort 3 donors as recovered given two negative PCRs, clearance, or symptom resolution. Per the authors' pipeline: Estimated nucleated cell counts came from reference gene primer amplification. Repertoires were generated with immunoSEQ multiplex PCR, while TCRdb's copy carries only in-frame clones and drops some. V, J and clone size are those of that table, while D and trimming were read from the DNA. This table has approximately 470,000 clones, roughly 87% appearing once. The sample was PBMCs or T cells enriched from blood (not recorded which). The sequence came from a young woman who had recovered from COVID-19.

As DNA, the CDR3 is TGTGCCAGCAGCCTTGGACAGTACAATCAGCCCCAGCATTTT. Amino acids: CASSLGQYNQPQHF. The genes are TRBV3-1 (or the pseudogene TRBV3-2) and TRBJ1-5, with a possible D match to TRBD1 (6 bases). V was cut by 4 bases and J by 3 bases, with 10 bases left in between. CDR1 is LGHDT and CDR2 is YNNKEL in the germline V gene (reference sequence). The CDR3 consists of 14 residues.